Shown below are 13 T cell receptor beta chains from a single sample sequenced in a study of blood T cell repertoires in COVID-19. Clones were sequenced by immunoSEQ multiplex PCR, and TCRdb holds only the in-frame ones, with some missing. The sample records 95,000 to 150,000 clones, around three quarters being singletons. Sequenced: peripheral blood. These receptor sequences come from an older woman with acute or convalescent COVID-19.

This chain links TRBV5-4 with TRBJ2-2; D is uncertain. The V end was cut by 5 bases, the J end by 4 bases, with 9 bases between. Per the germline V gene, CDR1 is SGHNT and CDR2 is YYREEE (reference sequence). The CDR3 length is 13 residues. CDR3 DNA: TGTGCCAGCAGTTTTAGCCCCACCGGGGAGCTGTTTTTT. Residues: CASSFSPTGELFF.

This clone was seen a single time. The V gene is TRBV5-1, the J gene TRBJ2-3; 10 nucleotides agree with TRBD1. CDR1 and CDR2 (germline): SGHRS, YFSETQ. There are 16 residues in the CDR3. V was clipped by 0 bases and J by 1 base; unmatched bases: 2. CDR3 amino acids: CASSLAGQGGTDTQYF. CDR3 nucleotides: TGCGCCAGCAGCTTGGCCGGACAGGGGGGCACAGATACGCAGTATTTT.

This chain connects TRBV6-5 to TRBJ2-7; TRBD2 might be the D (6 bases). CDR1 and CDR2 (germline): MNHEY, SVGAGI. This CDR3 comprises 15 residues. V was pared by 5 bases and J by 0 bases, with 14 bases between. CDR3 sequence: CASSQGGVASYEQYF. CDR3 nucleotides: TGTGCCAGCAGTCAGGGCGGGGTCGCCTCCTACGAGCAGTACTTC.

V and J are TRBV10-3 and TRBJ1-4; TRBD1 aligns across 8 bases. CDR1 is ENHRY, CDR2 SYGVKD, per germline. V lost 4 bases and J lost 8; bases outside the gene matches: 9. The CDR3 runs to 15 residues. This CDR3 reads CAISATGAGREKLFF. In nucleotides, the CDR3 is TGTGCCATCAGTGCGACAGGGGCGGGGAGAGAAAAACTGTTTTTT.

This clone has a handful of counts. The chain carries TRBV6-5 and TRBJ1-1; D is unresolved. The germline V gene encodes CDR1 MNHEY and CDR2 SVGAGI. The V gene lost 10 bases and the J gene lost 6 bases, with 12 bases spanning the gap. The CDR3 spans 11 residues. CDR3 DNA sequence: TGTGCCACCCAATCCACTTCTGAAGCTTTCTTT. This codes for CATQSTSEAFF.

The chain carries TRBV7-9 and TRBJ1-5, with D possibly TRBD1 on 5 matching bases. CDR1 and CDR2 (germline): SEHNR, FQNEAQ (reference sequence). CDR3 length: 16 amino acids. Trimming took off 0 bases at V and 6 bases at J, with 15 bases between the two ends. CDR3 amino acids: CASSLAGHGSFQPQHF. The DNA of the CDR3 is TGTGCCAGCAGCTTAGCAGGACACGGCAGTTTTCAGCCCCAGCATTTT. Based on the CDR3 plus reference TRBV7-9 and TRBJ1-5, the full variable domain is DTGVSQNPRHKITKRGQNVTFRCDPISEHNRLYWYRQTLGQGPEFLTYFQNEAQLEKSRLLSDRFSAERPKGSFSTLEIQRTEQGDSAMYLCASSLAGHGSFQPQHFGDGTRLSIL.

This chain uses TRBV5-1 with TRBJ2-7, with TRBD1 identical over 12 bases. The trim removed 4 bases at V and 6 bases at J, leaving 5 bases unmatched. This CDR3 region has 14 residues. Germline CDR1 is SGHRS and CDR2 is YFSETQ. CDR3 protein: CASSTGTGGAEQYF. CDR3 bases: TGCGCCAGCAGCACCGGGACAGGGGGCGCCGAGCAGTACTTC.

V gene TRBV7-9 combines with J gene TRBJ1-2; tentative D call: TRBD1 (5 bases). Per the germline V gene, CDR1 is SEHNR and CDR2 is FQNEAQ (reference sequence). The CDR3 spans 14 residues. Trimming shortened V by 5 bases and J by 7 bases, and 17 bases separated the two germline ends. The CDR3 spells CASSRGPEGRGYTF. CDR3 DNA: TGTGCCAGCAGCAGGGGACCGGAGGGTCGTGGCTACACCTTC.

This clone was detected a few times. The V gene is TRBV10-3, the J gene TRBJ1-1; perhaps TRBD1 as D (5 bases). With 11 bases removed from V and 0 bases from J, the gap between germline ends came to 19 bases. This CDR3 comprises 15 residues. Germline V gene lookup returns CDR1 ENHRY and CDR2 SYGVKD. The CDR3 DNA sequence: TGTGCCGTATCTCGAGGACATTTGATGAACACTGAAGCTTTCTTT. Translated, it gives CAVSRGHLMNTEAFF.

This clone came up once. This chain joins TRBV19 and TRBJ1-2; 7 bases fit TRBD1. J was trimmed by 0 bases and V by 5 bases; bases with no gene match: 12. CDR1 LNHDA and CDR2 SQIVND come from the germline V gene (reference sequence). CDR3 length: 17 residues. The DNA for the CDR3 is TGTGCCAGTAGTCTGGGGACAGCTCAGTTAGCTAACTATGGCTACACCTTC. Translating it yields CASSLGTAQLANYGYTF. The complete variable domain, with remaining parts taken from reference TRBV19 and TRBJ1-2, reads DGGITQSPKYLFRKEGQNVTLSCEQNLNHDAMYWYRQDPGQGLRLIYYSQIVNDFQKGDIAEGYSVSREKKESFPLTVTSAQKNPTAFYLCASSLGTAQLANYGYTFGSGTRLTVV.

The chain combines TRBV6-6 with TRBJ2-4, with D perhaps matching TRBD1 (6 bases). This CDR3 spans 12 amino acids. The germline gives CDR1 MNHNY, CDR2 SVGAGI (reference sequence). V gave up 6 bases and J gave up 5 bases, with 8 bases separating them. CDR3 DNA: TGTGCCAGCAGCAAGGGGGAAAACATTCAGTACTTC. Amino acids: CASSKGENIQYF.

The CDR3: CASSQAGDRETQYF. In nucleotides, the CDR3 is TGTGCCAGCAGCCAAGCAGGGGATAGGGAGACCCAGTACTTC. The rearrangement joins TRBV3-1 (or the pseudogene TRBV3-2) to TRBJ2-5, with a weak D call TRBD1 (6 bases). There are 14 residues in the CDR3. V lost 1 base and J 5 bases, leaving 11 bases between the germline ends. Germline CDR1 LGHDT, CDR2 YNNKEL (reference sequence).

The chain recombines TRBV14 with TRBJ1-5, with TRBD1 identical over 8 bases. This CDR3 has 14 amino acids. The junction had 3 bases not matched to a gene; V was cut back by 4 bases and J by 4 bases. Germline V gene sequence: CDR1 SGHDN, CDR2 FVKESK. The CDR3 nucleotides read TGTGCCAGCAGCCCAACAGGGGGGAATCAGCCCCAGCATTTT. Its translation: CASSPTGGNQPQHF.